This T cell receptor beta chain was retrieved from a study of blood T cells in healthy people across ages. Whole-study results and caveats: Among long-lived donors, naive CD4+ cells were more numerous and diversity higher than in aged donors. Per million T cells, the diversity of TCR beta decreased roughly linearly as age advanced.

Together with a sample-barcoded 5' primer, a J-beta primer mix was included in a second PCR lasting about 7 to 11 cycles. The authors tagged each cDNA molecule using a template-switch adaptor with 12 random nucleotides. One entry per CDR3 protein results from TCRdb running MiXCR on the 5' RACE reads. The sample yields 1.5 million to 2 million distinct CDR3 sequences, 35% to 50% seen once. As concerns this clonotype: Its antigen is currently unknown.

The sequenced sample was blood. The receptor's source is a human donor in good health.

This chain's CDR3 is CASSFLGGGQETQYF. In DNA, the CDR3 is TGTGCCAGCAGCTTCCTCGGAGGGGGGCAAGAGACCCAGTACTTC. The V gene is TRBV7-6, the J gene TRBJ2-5; tentatively, D is TRBD1 or TRBD2 (6 bases each). Germline V CDR1 and CDR2: SGHVS, FNYEAQ. The CDR3 has 15 residues. V lost 3 bases, J lost 2 bases, and 13 bases lay in between.